This entry lists 26 T cell receptor beta chains sequenced from one sample in a study of blood T cell repertoires in COVID-19. Sequencing was performed with immunoSEQ multiplex PCR; in TCRdb, only in-frame clones are kept and a portion is missing. The table has roughly 360,000 clones, 80% to 85% seen once. Sample: PBMCs or T cells enriched from blood (not recorded which). These receptors originate from a woman between 50 and 59 years old who had recovered from COVID-19.

The genes are TRBV7-7 and TRBJ2-1; TRBD2 aligns across 10 bases. The V gene's germline CDR1 is SSHAT and CDR2 FNYEAQ (reference sequence). The J segment lost 7 bases and the V segment lost 1 base, leaving 7 bases of the junction unmatched. CDR3 length: 16 amino acids. Here the CDR3 DNA reads TGTGCCAGCAGCTTAGGCCTAGCGGGAGCGGGGAATGAGCAGTTCTTC. Residues: CASSLGLAGAGNEQFF.

The V and J genes are TRBV19 and TRBJ1-6; tentatively, D is TRBD1 (6 bases). The length of the CDR3 is 14 residues. V lost 9 bases, J lost 3 bases, and 12 bases lay in between. Germline CDR1 is LNHDA and CDR2 is SQIVND (reference sequence). CDR3 sequence (DNA): TGTGCCAGCAATGCAGGGGTCTATAATTCACCCCTCCACTTT. Translating it yields CASNAGVYNSPLHF.

This clone turned up a few times. This sequence joins TRBV6-2 or TRBV6-3 and TRBJ1-6; 8 bases align to TRBD1. The CDR3 spans 17 residues. CDR1 MNHEY and CDR2 SVGEGT come from the germline V gene. Trimming at V came to 4 bases and at J to 7 bases, leaving 12 bases not matched to a gene. CDR3 nucleotides: TGTGCCAGCAGTTCCGCGCAGGGGACAGGCGCCAATTCACCCCTCCACTTT. Translating gives CASSSAQGTGANSPLHF.

The CDR3 DNA follows: TGTGCCAGCAGTTACGGTCAGGGCAATAGCAATCAGCCCCAGCATTTT. Its translation: CASSYGQGNSNQPQHF. This rearrangement joins TRBV6-6 to TRBJ1-5, with D perhaps matching TRBD1 (5 bases). This CDR3 is built from 16 residues. V lost 2 bases and J lost 0, with 11 bases in between. Per the germline V gene, CDR1 is MNHNY and CDR2 is SVGAGI (reference sequence).

The rearrangement links TRBV18 to TRBJ2-7, with TRBD1 matching over 7 bases. The CDR3 loop spans 14 amino acids. V was pared by 0 bases and J by 5 bases, with 4 bases of the junction left unmatched. The V gene's germline CDR1 is KGHSH and CDR2 LQKENI. CDR3 bases: TGTGCCAGCTCACCACCAAGGGGGCAAAACGAGCAGTACTTC. It yields the protein CASSPPRGQNEQYF.

This clone was observed a single time. The CDR3 sequence: CASSLRDTGIGLFF. Written as DNA, the CDR3 is TGTGCCAGCTCACTACGGGACACCGGCATAGGACTGTTTTTT. This chain links TRBV18 with TRBJ2-2, with D perhaps matching TRBD1 (6 bases). CDR1 KGHSH and CDR2 LQKENI come from the germline V gene. CDR3 length: 14 residues. V dropped 4 bases and J dropped 14 bases, with 20 bases sitting between them.

Notes on this clone: The sample holds other DNA sequences that translate to the same CDR3. The chain links TRBV11-2 to TRBJ1-4; D is ambiguous. The CDR3 has 11 residues. V lost 3 bases to trimming and J lost 8 bases, with 4 bases between them. Germline CDR1 SGHAT, CDR2 FQNNGV. The chain's CDR3 is CASSFGEKLFF. CDR3 nucleotide sequence: TGTGCCAGCAGCTTCGGGGAAAAACTGTTTTTT.

The chain links TRBV30 to TRBJ1-4; tentative D call: TRBD1 (5 bases). This CDR3 has 13 residues. The V end lost 1 base, the J end lost 4 bases, and 7 bases lay between the germline ends. From germline, CDR1 is GTSNPN and CDR2 SVGIG (reference sequence). The CDR3 DNA reads TGTGCCTGGAGTGAACAGGTTAATGAAAAACTGTTTTTT. Translated, it gives CAWSEQVNEKLFF.

The genes are TRBV2 and TRBJ1-2, with a weak D call TRBD1 (5 bases). The CDR3 is 12 amino acids. In germline, CDR1 is SNHLY, CDR2 FYNNEI. V was shortened by 7 bases and J by 4 bases, with 10 bases between the two germline ends. CDR3 DNA: TGTGCCAGCAAAGCAGGGCCCTATGGCTACACCTTC. Protein product: CASKAGPYGYTF.

This sequence joins TRBV25-1 and TRBJ1-1; D perhaps matches TRBD1 (5 bases). The ends were cut back, 5 bases at V and 10 bases at J, with 14 bases in the middle. Germline CDR1 and CDR2: MGHDK and SYGVNS. The CDR3 is 12 residues long. This chain's CDR3 is CASSLVGGGAFF. The CDR3 DNA reads TGTGCCAGCAGTCTTGTGGGGGGTGGAGCTTTCTTT.

Concerning this clone: The identical CDR3 is also encoded by other nucleotide sequences in the sample. This chain uses TRBV9 with TRBJ2-3, with D possibly matching TRBD2 (6 bases). The CDR3 sequence is 14 residues long. CDR1 is SGDLS and CDR2 is YYNGEE in the germline V gene. Trimming shortened V by 2 bases and J by 0 bases, and 7 bases separated the two germline ends. This chain's CDR3 is CASSVAGSTDTQYF. As DNA, the CDR3 is TGTGCCAGCAGCGTCGCGGGGAGCACAGATACGCAGTATTTT.

This chain uses TRBV7-9 with TRBJ2-7; 7 bases map to TRBD1. Germline V CDR1 and CDR2: SEHNR, FQNEAQ (reference sequence). The CDR3 sequence is 13 residues long. The junction had 3 bases not matched to a gene; V was cut back by 4 bases and J by 3 bases. This chain's CDR3 is CASSYRQGYEQYF. CDR3 DNA: TGTGCCAGCAGCTACCGACAGGGCTACGAGCAGTACTTC.

The chain is built from TRBV7-2 and TRBJ2-7, with 16 bases fitting TRBD2. Per germline, CDR1 SGHTA and CDR2 FQGNSA. Losses at the gene ends were 0 bases for V and 5 bases for J; bases not matched to a gene: 4. This CDR3 has 17 residues. In nucleotides, the CDR3 is TGTGCCAGCAGCTTAGCGGGACTAGCGGGGGGGTTGGACGAGCAGTACTTC. Protein product: CASSLAGLAGGLDEQYF.

The rearrangement uses TRBV6-1 and TRBJ1-1, with D uncertain. Germline V lookup: CDR1 MNHNS, CDR2 SASEGT. There are 12 residues in the CDR3. The ends were cut back, 3 bases at V and 7 bases at J, with 9 bases in the middle. This chain's CDR3 is CASSENWSEAFF. CDR3 nucleotide sequence: TGTGCCAGCAGTGAGAATTGGAGTGAAGCTTTCTTT.

The gene calls are TRBV25-1 and TRBJ1-4; D possibly corresponds to TRBD1 (6 bases). CDR1 and CDR2 (germline): MGHDK, SYGVNS. This CDR3 contains 17 residues. V lost 0 bases to trimming and J lost 3 bases, with 14 bases between them. The DNA for the CDR3 is TGTGCCAGCAGTGAATACCGGAGGGGGGGGGCTAATGAAAAACTGTTTTTT. It specifies CASSEYRRGGANEKLFF.

V usage is TRBV9 and J usage is TRBJ2-1; 13 nucleotides align to TRBD2. Per the germline V gene, CDR1 is SGDLS and CDR2 is YYNGEE. The length of the CDR3 is 16 residues. V was clipped by 4 bases and J by 7 bases; unmatched bases: 8. The CDR3 spells CASSPRTSGRGNEQFF. The CDR3 DNA reads as TGTGCCAGCAGCCCGCGGACTAGCGGGAGAGGTAATGAGCAGTTCTTC.

V usage is TRBV19 and J usage is TRBJ1-3; D is perhaps TRBD1 (5 bases). The CDR3 extends over 17 amino acids. Trimming removed 5 bases at V and 0 bases at J, with 17 bases between. CDR1 and CDR2 (germline): LNHDA, SQIVND (reference sequence). For the CDR3, the DNA is TGTGCCAGTAGTGTTTTCGGGACTCCCAGCTCTGGAAACACCATATATTTT. Residues: CASSVFGTPSSGNTIYF. Combining the CDR3 with reference TRBV19 and TRBJ1-3 gives the whole variable domain DGGITQSPKYLFRKEGQNVTLSCEQNLNHDAMYWYRQDPGQGLRLIYYSQIVNDFQKGDIAEGYSVSREKKESFPLTVTSAQKNPTAFYLCASSVFGTPSSGNTIYFGEGSWLTVV.

The chain is built from TRBV24-1 and TRBJ2-1; D not certain. Germline CDR1 is KGHDR and CDR2 is SFDVKD. The CDR3 runs 13 residues. The ends were cut back, 2 bases at V and 4 bases at J, with 5 bases in the middle. CDR3 residues: CATSDSLYNEQFF. The CDR3 coding sequence is TGTGCCACCAGTGATTCTTTATACAATGAGCAGTTCTTC.

The chain combines TRBV29-1 with TRBJ1-2; D possibly corresponds to TRBD1 (5 bases). This CDR3 is built from 14 residues. In germline, CDR1 is SQVTM, CDR2 ANQGSEA. The V gene lost 4 bases and the J gene lost 2 bases, with 14 bases spanning the gap. This CDR3 is CSVASQGRNYGYTF. CDR3 sequence (DNA): TGCAGCGTTGCGTCCCAGGGAAGAAACTATGGCTACACCTTC.

V usage is TRBV27 and J usage is TRBJ1-2; no firm D call. V lost 2 bases, J lost 8 bases, and 12 bases lay in between. Germline V gene data show CDR1 as MNHEY and CDR2 as SMNVEV (reference sequence). CDR3 length: 13 residues. Written as DNA, the CDR3 is TGTGCCAGCAGTTTAAGCTCGGGTCGAGGCTACACCTTC. Amino acid sequence: CASSLSSGRGYTF.

The chain couples TRBV9 to TRBJ2-3; 9 positions match TRBD2. This CDR3 contains 16 residues. CDR1 is SGDLS, CDR2 YYNGEE, per germline. V lost 2 bases to trimming and J lost 5 bases; unmatched junction nucleotides: 9. CDR3 sequence (DNA): TGTGCCAGCAGCGTTTTGGCGGGGGGGATATTAGATACGCAGTATTTT. Encoded protein: CASSVLAGGILDTQYF.

V usage is TRBV5-6 and J usage is TRBJ2-3, with 7 nucleotides matching TRBD1. V dropped 3 bases and J dropped 5; count of bases not matched to a gene: 9. The CDR3 contains 15 residues. From germline, CDR1 is SGHDT and CDR2 YYEEEE. The CDR3 is CASSSTGLRGDTQYF. DNA for the CDR3: TGTGCCAGCAGCTCGACAGGGTTGCGTGGAGATACGCAGTATTTT.

The V gene is TRBV7-2, the J gene TRBJ2-3; possibly TRBD2 for D (7 bases). V was clipped by 1 base and J by 1 base, with 12 bases between them. This CDR3 is built from 16 residues. Per germline, CDR1 SGHTA and CDR2 FQGNSA. The DNA for the CDR3 is TGTGCCAGCAGCTTAGTGGGGGGGGCGGGCACAGATACGCAGTATTTT. It specifies CASSLVGGAGTDTQYF.

This clone was detected once. The V call is TRBV12-3 or TRBV12-4, the J call TRBJ1-4; 8 bases agree with TRBD1. Trimming took 1 base from V and 15 from J; bases not matched to a gene: 4. The CDR3 is 12 amino acids. In DNA form, the CDR3 reads TGTGCCAGCAGTTTAGGGGCAGGGGGCATGTTTTTT. Its translation is CASSLGAGGMFF.

The chain employs TRBV5-1 and TRBJ2-5; TRBD1 is a possible D gene (6 bases). Looked up from germline, CDR1 is SGHRS and CDR2 is YFSETQ. The CDR3 loop spans 13 amino acids. The V end was cut by 2 bases, the J end by 6 bases, with 11 bases between. CDR3 amino acids: CASSLQGLQTQYF. The CDR3 nucleotides are TGCGCCAGCAGCTTACAGGGCTTGCAGACCCAGTACTTC.

The genes are TRBV4-1 and TRBJ1-3; maybe TRBD1 (6 bases). The CDR3 contains 15 residues. V lost 3 bases and J lost 3, with 12 bases in between. CDR1 and CDR2 (germline): MGHRA, YSYEKL. This CDR3 is CASSQPTGRGNTIYF. CDR3 DNA sequence: TGCGCCAGCAGCCAGCCGACAGGTCGTGGAAACACCATATATTTT.